This T cell receptor beta chain emerged from a study of blood T cell repertoires in COVID-19. Study details: Acute and convalescent COVID-19 samples came from the United States, Italy and Spain. The analysed material was cDNA or gDNA that came from T cells, B-cell-depleted T cells, or PBMCs.

The CDR3 consists of 14 residues. Germline CDR1 is WSHSY and CDR2 is SAAADI. Deletions cut 6 bases from V and 0 bases from J, with 12 bases between. Comment on this clone: Other DNA sequences in the same sample also yield this CDR3.

In the original workflow: Quantification of nucleated cells was approximated via reference gene primer amplification. This table comes from immunoSEQ multiplex PCR, and its TCRdb copy is limited to in-frame clones, with some not included. V and J calls and clone size are those listed in that table; D and trimming were worked out from the DNA. The table shows approximately 160,000 clones, with around 86% occurring only once. This clonotype was sampled from a man aged 70 or older who had recovered from COVID-19. Sequencing used peripheral blood. The genes are TRBV10-2 and TRBJ2-7, with D perhaps matching TRBD1 (6 bases). The CDR3 reads CASRGTGSSYEQYF. CDR3 in DNA: TGCGCCAGCAGGGGCACAGGGAGCTCCTACGAGCAGTACTTC.